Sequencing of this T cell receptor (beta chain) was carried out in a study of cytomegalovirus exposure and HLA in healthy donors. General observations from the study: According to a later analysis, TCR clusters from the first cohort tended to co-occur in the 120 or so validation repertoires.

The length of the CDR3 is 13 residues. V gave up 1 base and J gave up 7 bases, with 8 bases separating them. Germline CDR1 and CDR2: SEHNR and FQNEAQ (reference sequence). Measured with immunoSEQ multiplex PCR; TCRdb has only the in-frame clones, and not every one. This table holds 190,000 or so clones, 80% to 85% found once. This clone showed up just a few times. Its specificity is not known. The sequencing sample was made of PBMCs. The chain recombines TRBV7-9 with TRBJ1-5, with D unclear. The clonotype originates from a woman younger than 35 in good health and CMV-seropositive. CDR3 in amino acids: CASSLEAGQPQHF. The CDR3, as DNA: TGTGCCAGCAGCTTAGAGGCGGGCCAGCCCCAGCATTTT. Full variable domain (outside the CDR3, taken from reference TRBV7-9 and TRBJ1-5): DTGVSQNPRHKITKRGQNVTFRCDPISEHNRLYWYRQTLGQGPEFLTYFQNEAQLEKSRLLSDRFSAERPKGSFSTLEIQRTEQGDSAMYLCASSLEAGQPQHFGDGTRLSIL.